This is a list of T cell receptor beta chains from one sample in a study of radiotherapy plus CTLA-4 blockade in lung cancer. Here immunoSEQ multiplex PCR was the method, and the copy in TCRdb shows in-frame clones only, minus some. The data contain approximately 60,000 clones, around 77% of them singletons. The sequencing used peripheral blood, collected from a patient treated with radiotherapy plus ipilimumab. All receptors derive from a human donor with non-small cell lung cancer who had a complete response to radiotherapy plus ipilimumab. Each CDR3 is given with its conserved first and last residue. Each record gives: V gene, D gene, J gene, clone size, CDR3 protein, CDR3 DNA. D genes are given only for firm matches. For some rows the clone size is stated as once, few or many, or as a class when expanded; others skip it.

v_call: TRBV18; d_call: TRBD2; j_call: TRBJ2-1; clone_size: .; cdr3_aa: CASSPGTSGNEQFF; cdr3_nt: TGTGCCAGCTCGCCCGGGACTAGCGGGAATGAGCAGTTCTTC
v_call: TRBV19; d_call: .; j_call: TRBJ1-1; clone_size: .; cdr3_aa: CASSRQTYTEAFF; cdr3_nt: TGTGCCAGTAGTAGGCAGACTTACACTGAAGCTTTCTTT
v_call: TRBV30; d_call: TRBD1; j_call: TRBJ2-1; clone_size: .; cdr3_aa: CAWRFRDRAVYEQFF; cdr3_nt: TGTGCCTGGAGGTTCCGGGACAGGGCGGTGTATGAGCAGTTCTTC
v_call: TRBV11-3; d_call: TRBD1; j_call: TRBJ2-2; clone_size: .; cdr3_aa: CASSLGLSGQGGTGELFF; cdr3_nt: TGTGCCAGCAGCTTAGGATTGTCGGGACAGGGGGGCACCGGGGAGCTGTTTTTT
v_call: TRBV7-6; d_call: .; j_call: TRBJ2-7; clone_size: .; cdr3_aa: CASSPGPAQYEQYF; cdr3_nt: TGTGCCAGCAGCCCAGGACCGGCCCAATACGAGCAGTACTTC
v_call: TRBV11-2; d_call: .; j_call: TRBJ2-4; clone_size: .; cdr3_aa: CASSYAMTASIQYF; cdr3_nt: TGTGCCAGCAGCTACGCGATGACCGCCTCGATTCAGTACTTC
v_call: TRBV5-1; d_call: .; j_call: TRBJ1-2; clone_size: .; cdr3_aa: CASSFGRVLGYTF; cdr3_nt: TGCGCCAGCAGCTTCGGCAGGGTACTTGGCTACACCTTC
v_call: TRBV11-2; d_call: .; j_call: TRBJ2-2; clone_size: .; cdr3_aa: CASSLSQGRAGELFF; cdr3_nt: TGTGCCAGCAGCTTATCTCAGGGGAGGGCCGGGGAGCTGTTTTTT
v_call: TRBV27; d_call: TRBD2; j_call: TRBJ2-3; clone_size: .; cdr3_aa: CASRGLAGVGGTDTQYF; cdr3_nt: TGTGCCAGCAGAGGACTAGCGGGGGTGGGGGGCACAGATACGCAGTATTTT
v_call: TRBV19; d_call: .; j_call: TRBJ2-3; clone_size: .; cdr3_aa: CAVRKNTDTQYF; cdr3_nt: TGTGCGGTGCGGAAAAACACAGATACGCAGTATTTT
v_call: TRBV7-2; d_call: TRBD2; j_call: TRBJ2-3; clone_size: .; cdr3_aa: CASSFTSGVADTQYF; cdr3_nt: TGTGCCAGCAGCTTTACTAGCGGGGTGGCAGATACGCAGTATTTT
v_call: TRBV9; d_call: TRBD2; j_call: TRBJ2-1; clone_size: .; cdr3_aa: CASSGSGQTYNEQFF; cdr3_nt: TGTGCCAGCAGCGGTAGCGGGCAAACCTACAATGAGCAGTTCTTC
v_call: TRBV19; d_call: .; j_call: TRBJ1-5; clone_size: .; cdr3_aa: CASSSGGWGDRPQHF; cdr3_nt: TGTGCCAGTAGTAGTGGGGGATGGGGGGATCGGCCCCAGCATTTT
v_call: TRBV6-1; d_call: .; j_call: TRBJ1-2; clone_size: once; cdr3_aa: CASSSDRTGHGYTF; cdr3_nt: TGTGCCAGCAGTTCCGACAGGACTGGCCATGGCTACACCTTC
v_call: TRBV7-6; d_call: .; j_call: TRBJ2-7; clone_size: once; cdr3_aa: CASSLAVRGLGEQYF; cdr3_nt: TGTGCCAGCAGCTTAGCGGTCCGAGGGTTGGGGGAGCAGTACTTC
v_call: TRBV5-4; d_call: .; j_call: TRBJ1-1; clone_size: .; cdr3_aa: CASSWQGIHYTEAFF; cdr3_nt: TGTGCCAGCAGCTGGCAGGGGATTCATTACACTGAAGCTTTCTTT
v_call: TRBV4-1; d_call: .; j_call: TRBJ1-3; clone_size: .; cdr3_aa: CASSQRLDSFINTIYF; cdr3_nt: TGCGCCAGCAGCCAACGTTTGGACAGCTTTATAAACACCATATATTTT
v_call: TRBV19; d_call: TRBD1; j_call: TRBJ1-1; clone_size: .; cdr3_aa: CASSKGTALNTEAFF; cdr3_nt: TGTGCCAGTAGTAAAGGGACAGCTCTGAACACTGAAGCTTTCTTT
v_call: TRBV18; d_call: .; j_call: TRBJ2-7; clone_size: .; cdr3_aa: CASSPQYEQYF; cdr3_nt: TGTGCCAGCTCACCTCAGTACGAGCAGTACTTC
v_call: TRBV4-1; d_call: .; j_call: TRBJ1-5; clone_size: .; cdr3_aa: CASSRSAGDYSNQPQHF; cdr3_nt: TGCGCCAGCAGCCGTAGCGCAGGGGATTATAGCAATCAGCCCCAGCATTTT
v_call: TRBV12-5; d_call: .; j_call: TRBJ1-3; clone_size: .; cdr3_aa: CASGLSGGGSGNTIYF; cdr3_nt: TGTGCTAGTGGTTTGTCCGGAGGGGGATCTGGAAACACCATATATTTT
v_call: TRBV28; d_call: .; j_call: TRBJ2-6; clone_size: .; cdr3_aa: CASSLSRAGANVLTF; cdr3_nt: TGTGCCAGCAGTTTATCCAGAGCTGGGGCCAACGTCCTGACTTTC
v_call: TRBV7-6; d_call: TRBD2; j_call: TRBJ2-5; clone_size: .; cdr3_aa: CASSLNLGLASLETQYF; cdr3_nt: TGTGCCAGCAGCTTAAACTTAGGACTAGCCTCTTTGGAGACCCAGTACTTC
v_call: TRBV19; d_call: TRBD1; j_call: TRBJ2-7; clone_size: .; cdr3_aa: CASSIEGQSYEQYF; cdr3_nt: TGTGCCAGTAGTATAGAGGGACAGAGCTACGAGCAGTACTTC
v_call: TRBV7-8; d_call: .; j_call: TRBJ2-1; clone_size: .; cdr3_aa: CASSLLPLPYNEQFF; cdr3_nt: TGTGCCAGCAGCTTATTGCCACTTCCCTACAATGAGCAGTTCTTC
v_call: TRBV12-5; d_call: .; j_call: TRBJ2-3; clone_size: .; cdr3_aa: CASGLTSQGVDTQYF; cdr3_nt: TGTGCTAGTGGTTTGACTAGCCAGGGAGTGGATACGCAGTATTTT
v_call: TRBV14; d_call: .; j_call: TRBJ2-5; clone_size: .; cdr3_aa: CASSQELGWETQYF; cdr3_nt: TGTGCCAGCAGCCAAGAGCTGGGTTGGGAGACCCAGTACTTC
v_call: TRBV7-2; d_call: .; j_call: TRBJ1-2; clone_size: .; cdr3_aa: CASRGRDYGYTF; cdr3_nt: TGTGCCAGCAGGGGTAGAGACTATGGCTACACCTTC
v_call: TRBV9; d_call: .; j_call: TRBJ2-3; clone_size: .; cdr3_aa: CASSVGQVPSTDTQYF; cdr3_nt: TGTGCCAGCAGCGTAGGACAGGTTCCTAGCACAGATACGCAGTATTTT
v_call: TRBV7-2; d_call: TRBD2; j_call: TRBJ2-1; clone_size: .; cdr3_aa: CASSLALLAGGPSSYNEQFF; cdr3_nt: TGTGCCAGCAGCTTAGCCTTACTAGCGGGGGGTCCCAGCTCCTACAATGAGCAGTTCTTC
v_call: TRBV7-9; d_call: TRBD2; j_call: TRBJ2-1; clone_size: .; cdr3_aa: CASSSSGVGGEDYNEQFF; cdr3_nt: TGTGCCAGCAGCTCGAGCGGGGTAGGAGGGGAGGACTACAATGAGCAGTTCTTC